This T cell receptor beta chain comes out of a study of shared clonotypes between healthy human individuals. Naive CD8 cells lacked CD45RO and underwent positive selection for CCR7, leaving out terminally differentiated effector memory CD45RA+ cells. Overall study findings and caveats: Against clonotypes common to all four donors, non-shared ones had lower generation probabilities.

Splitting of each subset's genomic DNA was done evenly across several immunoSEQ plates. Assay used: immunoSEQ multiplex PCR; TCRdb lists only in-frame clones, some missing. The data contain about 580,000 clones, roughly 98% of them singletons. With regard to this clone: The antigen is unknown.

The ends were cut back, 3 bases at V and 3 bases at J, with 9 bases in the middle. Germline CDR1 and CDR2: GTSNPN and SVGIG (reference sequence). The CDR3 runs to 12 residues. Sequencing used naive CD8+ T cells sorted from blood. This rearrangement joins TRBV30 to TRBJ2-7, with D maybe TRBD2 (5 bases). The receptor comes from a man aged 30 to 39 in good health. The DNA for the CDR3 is TGTGCCTGGAGCCGGGAAAACTACGAGCAGTACTTC. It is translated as CAWSRENYEQYF.